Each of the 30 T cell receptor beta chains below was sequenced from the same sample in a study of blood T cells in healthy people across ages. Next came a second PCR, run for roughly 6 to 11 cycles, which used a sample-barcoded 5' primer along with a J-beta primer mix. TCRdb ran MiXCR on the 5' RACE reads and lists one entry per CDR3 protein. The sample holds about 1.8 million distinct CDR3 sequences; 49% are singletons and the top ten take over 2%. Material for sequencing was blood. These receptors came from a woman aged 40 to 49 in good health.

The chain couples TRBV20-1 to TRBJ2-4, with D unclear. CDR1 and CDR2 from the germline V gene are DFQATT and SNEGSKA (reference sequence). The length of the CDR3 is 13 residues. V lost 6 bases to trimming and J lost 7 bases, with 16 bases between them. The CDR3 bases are TGCAGTGCCGAACACCCGACCTTGAACATTCAGTACTTC. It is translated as CSAEHPTLNIQYF.

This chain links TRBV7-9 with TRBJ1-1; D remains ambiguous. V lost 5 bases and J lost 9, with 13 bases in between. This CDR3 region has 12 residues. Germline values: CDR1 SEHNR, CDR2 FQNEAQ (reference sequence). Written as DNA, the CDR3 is TGTGCCAGCAGCCCCGGGCCGTTTCAAGCTTTCTTT. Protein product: CASSPGPFQAFF.

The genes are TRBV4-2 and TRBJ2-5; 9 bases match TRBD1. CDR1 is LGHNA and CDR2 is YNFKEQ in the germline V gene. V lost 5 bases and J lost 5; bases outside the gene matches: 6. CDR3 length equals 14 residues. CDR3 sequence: CASSETGGVETQYF. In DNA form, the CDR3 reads TGTGCCAGCAGCGAGACAGGGGGTGTGGAGACCCAGTACTTC.

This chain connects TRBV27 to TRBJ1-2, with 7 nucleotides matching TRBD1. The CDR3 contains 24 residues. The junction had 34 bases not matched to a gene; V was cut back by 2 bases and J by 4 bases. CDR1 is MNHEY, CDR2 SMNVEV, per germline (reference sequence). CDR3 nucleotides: TGTGCCAGCAGTTTAAAGGGCAGGGAGAGGCGACAGACGAGGGGGCAACTGCGTCTCTATGGCTACACCTTC. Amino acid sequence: CASSLKGRERRQTRGQLRLYGYTF.

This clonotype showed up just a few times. The CDR3 protein is CASRPSSTNEKLFF. The DNA of the CDR3 is TGTGCCAGCCGACCAAGTTCAACTAATGAAAAACTGTTTTTT. V and J are TRBV7-2 and TRBJ1-4; no reliable D call. Trimming pared 8 bases from V and 0 bases from J, leaving 10 bases between. Germline V gene sequence: CDR1 SGHTA, CDR2 FQGNSA. The CDR3 runs 14 residues.

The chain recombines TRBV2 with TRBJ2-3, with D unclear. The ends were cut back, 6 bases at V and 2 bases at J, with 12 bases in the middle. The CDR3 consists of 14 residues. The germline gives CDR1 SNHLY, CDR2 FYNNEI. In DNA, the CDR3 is TGTGCCAGCAGCCCTTGGGCTACCACAGATACGCAGTATTTT. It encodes CASSPWATTDTQYF.

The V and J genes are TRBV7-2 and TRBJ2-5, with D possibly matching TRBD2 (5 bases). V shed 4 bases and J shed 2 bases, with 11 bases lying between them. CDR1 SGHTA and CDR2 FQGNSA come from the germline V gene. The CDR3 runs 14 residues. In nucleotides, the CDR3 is TGTGCCAGCAGCTGGGCTAGCCGGCAAGAGACCCAGTACTTC. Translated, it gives CASSWASRQETQYF.

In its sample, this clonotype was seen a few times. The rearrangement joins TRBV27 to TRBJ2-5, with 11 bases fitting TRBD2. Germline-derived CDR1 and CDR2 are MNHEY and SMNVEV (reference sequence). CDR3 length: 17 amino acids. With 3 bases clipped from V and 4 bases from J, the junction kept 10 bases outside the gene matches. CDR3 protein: CASSLYSGGAMGETQYF. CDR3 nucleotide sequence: TGTGCCAGCAGTTTGTATAGCGGGGGGGCAATGGGAGAGACCCAGTACTTC.

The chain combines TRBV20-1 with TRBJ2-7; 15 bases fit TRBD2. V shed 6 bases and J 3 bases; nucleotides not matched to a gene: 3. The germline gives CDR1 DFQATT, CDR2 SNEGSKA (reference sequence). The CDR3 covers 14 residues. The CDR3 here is CSAGTSGGLYEQYF. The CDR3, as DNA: TGCAGTGCGGGGACTAGCGGGGGGCTCTACGAGCAGTACTTC.

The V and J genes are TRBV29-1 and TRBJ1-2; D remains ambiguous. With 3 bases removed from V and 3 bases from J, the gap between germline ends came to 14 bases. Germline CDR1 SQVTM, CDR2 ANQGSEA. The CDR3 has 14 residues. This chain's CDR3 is CSVDVYLGDYGYTF. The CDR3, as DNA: TGCAGCGTTGATGTATACTTAGGAGACTATGGCTACACCTTC.

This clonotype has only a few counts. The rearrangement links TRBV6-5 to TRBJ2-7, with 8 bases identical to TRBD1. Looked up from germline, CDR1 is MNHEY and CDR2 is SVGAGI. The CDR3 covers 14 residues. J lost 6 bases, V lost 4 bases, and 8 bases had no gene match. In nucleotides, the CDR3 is TGTGCCAGCAGTTCCGGGACAGGCTTCAGCGAGCAGTACTTC. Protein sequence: CASSSGTGFSEQYF.

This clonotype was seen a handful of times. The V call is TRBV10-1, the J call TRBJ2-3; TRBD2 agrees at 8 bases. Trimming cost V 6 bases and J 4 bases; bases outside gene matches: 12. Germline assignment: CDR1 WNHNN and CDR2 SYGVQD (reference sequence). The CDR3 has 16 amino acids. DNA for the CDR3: TGCGCCAGCAGCGATGCGGGGGGCCGATCGGCAGATACGCAGTATTTT. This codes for CASSDAGGRSADTQYF.

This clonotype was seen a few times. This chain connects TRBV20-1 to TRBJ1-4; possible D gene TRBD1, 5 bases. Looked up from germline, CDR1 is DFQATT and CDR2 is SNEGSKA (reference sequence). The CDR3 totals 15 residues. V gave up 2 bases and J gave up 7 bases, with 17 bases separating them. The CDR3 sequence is CSARPPGTPGEKLFF. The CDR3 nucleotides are TGCAGTGCTAGACCCCCCGGGACCCCCGGTGAAAAACTGTTTTTT.

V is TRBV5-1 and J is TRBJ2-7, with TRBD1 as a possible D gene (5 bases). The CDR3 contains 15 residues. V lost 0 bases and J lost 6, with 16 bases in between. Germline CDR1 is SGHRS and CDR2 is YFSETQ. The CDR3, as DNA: TGCGCCAGCAGCTTGGCCGGCAGGGAAAAAGGCGAGCAGTACTTC. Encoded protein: CASSLAGREKGEQYF.

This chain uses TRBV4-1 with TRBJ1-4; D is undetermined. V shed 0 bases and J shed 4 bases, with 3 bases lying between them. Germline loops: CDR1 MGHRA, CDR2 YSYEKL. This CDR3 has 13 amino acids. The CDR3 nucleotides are TGCGCCAGCAGCCAAGATCATAATGAAAAACTGTTTTTT. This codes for CASSQDHNEKLFF.

DNA for the CDR3: TGTGCCAGCAGTTTTAACTGGAGAATTAATGAAAAACTGTTTTTT. It yields the protein CASSFNWRINEKLFF. The V and J genes are TRBV28 and TRBJ1-4; D call uncertain. V lost 3 bases and J 4 bases, leaving 12 bases between the germline ends. This CDR3 region has 15 residues. Germline loops: CDR1 MDHEN, CDR2 SYDVKM.

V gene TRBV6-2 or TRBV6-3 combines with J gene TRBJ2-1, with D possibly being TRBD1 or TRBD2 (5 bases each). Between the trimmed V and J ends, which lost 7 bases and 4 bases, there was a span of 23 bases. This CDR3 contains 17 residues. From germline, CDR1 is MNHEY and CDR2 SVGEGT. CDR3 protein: CASNLAPRGQRYNEQFF. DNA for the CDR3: TGTGCCAGCAACTTAGCGCCCCGGGGCCAAAGGTACAATGAGCAGTTCTTC.

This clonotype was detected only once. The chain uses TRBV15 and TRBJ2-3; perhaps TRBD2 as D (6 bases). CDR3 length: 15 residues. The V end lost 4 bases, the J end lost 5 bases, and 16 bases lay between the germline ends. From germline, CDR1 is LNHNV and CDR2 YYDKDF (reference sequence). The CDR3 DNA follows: TGTGCCACCAGCACAGGCGGGACTGGAGGAGATACGCAGTATTTT. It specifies CATSTGGTGGDTQYF.

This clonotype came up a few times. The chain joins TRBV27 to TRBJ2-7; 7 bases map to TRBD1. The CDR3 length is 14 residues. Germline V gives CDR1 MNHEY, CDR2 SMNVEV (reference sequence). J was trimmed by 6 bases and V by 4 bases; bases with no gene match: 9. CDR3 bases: TGTGCCAGCAGTTCAGGACAGGCCACGCGCGAGCAGTACTTC. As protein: CASSSGQATREQYF.

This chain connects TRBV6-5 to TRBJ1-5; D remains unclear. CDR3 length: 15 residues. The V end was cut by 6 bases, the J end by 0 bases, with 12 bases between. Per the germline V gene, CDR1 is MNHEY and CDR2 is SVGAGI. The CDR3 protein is CASRAFGSSNQPQHF. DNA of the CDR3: TGTGCCAGCAGAGCGTTCGGGAGTAGCAATCAGCCCCAGCATTTT.

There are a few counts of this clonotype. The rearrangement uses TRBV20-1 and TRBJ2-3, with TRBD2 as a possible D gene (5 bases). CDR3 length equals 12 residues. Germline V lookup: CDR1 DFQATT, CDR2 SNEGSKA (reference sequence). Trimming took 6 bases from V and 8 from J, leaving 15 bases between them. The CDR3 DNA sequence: TGCAGTGCCTTTAAAAACGAGGGTACGCAGTATTTT. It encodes CSAFKNEGTQYF.

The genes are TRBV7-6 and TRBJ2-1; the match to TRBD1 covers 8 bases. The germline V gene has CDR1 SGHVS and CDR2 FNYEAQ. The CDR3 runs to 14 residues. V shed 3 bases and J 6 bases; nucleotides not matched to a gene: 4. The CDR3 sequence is CASSLGQASNEQFF. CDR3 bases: TGTGCCAGCAGCTTGGGACAGGCGAGCAATGAGCAGTTCTTC.

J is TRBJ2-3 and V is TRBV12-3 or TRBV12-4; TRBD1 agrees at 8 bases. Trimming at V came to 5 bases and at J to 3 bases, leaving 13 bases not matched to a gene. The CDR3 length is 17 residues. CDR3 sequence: CASSLPIRTGRTDTQYF. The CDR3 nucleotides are TGTGCCAGCAGTCTACCAATCCGGACAGGGAGGACAGATACGCAGTATTTT.

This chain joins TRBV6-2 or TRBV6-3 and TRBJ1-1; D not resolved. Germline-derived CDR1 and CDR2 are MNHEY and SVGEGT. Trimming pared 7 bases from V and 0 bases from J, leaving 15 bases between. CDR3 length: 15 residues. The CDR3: CASIRVGALNTEAFF. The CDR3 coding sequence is TGTGCCAGCATACGGGTGGGAGCGCTGAACACTGAAGCTTTCTTT.

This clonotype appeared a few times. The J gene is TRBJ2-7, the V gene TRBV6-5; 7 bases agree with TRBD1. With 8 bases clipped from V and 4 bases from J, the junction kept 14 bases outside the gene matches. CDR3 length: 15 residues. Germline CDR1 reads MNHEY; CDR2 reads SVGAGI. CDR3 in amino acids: CASGYRGVPSYEQYF. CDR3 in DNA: TGTGCCAGCGGCTACAGGGGTGTCCCCTCATACGAGCAGTACTTC.

CDR3 nucleotide sequence: TGTGCCAGCAGCCAGACCCGGGACAGTAACTATAATTCACCCCTCCACTTT. Protein sequence: CASSQTRDSNYNSPLHF. The chain joins TRBV7-2 to TRBJ1-6; 7 nucleotides match TRBD1. The V segment lost 5 bases and the J segment 3 bases; nucleotides outside the gene matches: 10. Looked up from germline, CDR1 is SGHTA and CDR2 is FQGNSA. The CDR3 has 17 amino acids. Full variable domain (outside the CDR3, taken from reference TRBV7-2 and TRBJ1-6): GAGVSQSPSNKVTEKGKDVELRCDPISGHTALYWYRQSLGQGLEFLIYFQGNSAPDKSGLPSDRFSAERTGGSVSTLTIQRTQQEDSAVYLCASSQTRDSNYNSPLHFGNGTRLTVT.

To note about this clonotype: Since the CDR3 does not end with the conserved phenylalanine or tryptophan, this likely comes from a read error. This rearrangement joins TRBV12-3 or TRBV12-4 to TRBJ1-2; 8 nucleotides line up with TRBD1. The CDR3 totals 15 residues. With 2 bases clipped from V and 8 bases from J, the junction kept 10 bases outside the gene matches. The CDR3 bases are TGTGCCAGCAGTTTAACCCCTTCATACAGGGGGGGCTACACCCTC. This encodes CASSLTPSYRGGYTL.

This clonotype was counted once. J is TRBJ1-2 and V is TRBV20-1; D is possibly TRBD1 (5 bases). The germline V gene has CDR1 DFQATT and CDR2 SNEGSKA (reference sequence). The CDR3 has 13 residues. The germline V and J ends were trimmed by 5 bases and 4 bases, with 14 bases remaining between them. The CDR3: CSALIDSAYGYTF. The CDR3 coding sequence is TGCAGTGCTCTCATCGACAGTGCCTATGGCTACACCTTC.

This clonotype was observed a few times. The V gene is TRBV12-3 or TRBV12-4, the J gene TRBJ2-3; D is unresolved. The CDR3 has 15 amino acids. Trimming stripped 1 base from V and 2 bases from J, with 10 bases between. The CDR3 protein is CASSLEGPPTDTQYF. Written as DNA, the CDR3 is TGTGCCAGCAGTTTAGAAGGGCCCCCCACAGATACGCAGTATTTT.

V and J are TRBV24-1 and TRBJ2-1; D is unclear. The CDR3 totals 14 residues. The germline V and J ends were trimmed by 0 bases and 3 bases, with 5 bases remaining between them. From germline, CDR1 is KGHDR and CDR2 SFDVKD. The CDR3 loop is CATSDLYGYNEQFF. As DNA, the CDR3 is TGTGCCACCAGTGATTTGTACGGCTACAATGAGCAGTTCTTC.